Here is one TCR beta chain with its context. The sample is drawn from a study of chronic HIV infection and antiretroviral therapy. TCRdb called the 5' RACE reads again in MiXCR, with one record for every CDR3 protein. The sample consists of about 48,000 distinct CDR3 sequences, about 18% of them appearing once. The length of the CDR3 is 13 residues. Losses at the gene ends were 6 bases for V and 3 bases for J; bases not matched to a gene: 4. Germline assignment: CDR1 SNHLY and CDR2 FYNNEI. The TCR was taken from an adult who had HIV and had not received antiretroviral therapy, or was an uninfected healthy control (not recorded which). This sequence joins TRBV2 and TRBJ2-7, with 8 bases lining up with TRBD2. Sequenced material: peripheral blood. This chain's CDR3 is CASSGAGGYEQYF. The CDR3 region has the DNA TGTGCCAGCAGCGGGGCGGGGGGCTACGAGCAGTACTTC. Full variable domain (rest looked up from reference TRBV2 and TRBJ2-7): EPEVTQTPSHQVTQMGQEVILRCVPISNHLYFYWYRQILGQKVEFLVSFYNNEISEKSEIFDDQFSVERPDGSNFTLKIRSTKLEDSAMYFCASSGAGGYEQYFGPGTRLTVT.